The T cell receptor beta chain described here comes from a study of blood T cell repertoires in COVID-19. Study-wide context: Sites across the United States, Italy and Spain contributed samples from acute and convalescent COVID-19. Sources were T cells, B-cell-depleted T cells, or PBMCs; the material itself was cDNA or gDNA.

In the original processing: Reference gene primers were amplified, and this amplification served to estimate nucleated cell counts. TCRdb's table, derived via immunoSEQ multiplex PCR, lists solely in-frame clones and lacks some. From that table come the V and J calls and clone size; the DNA was used to work out D and trimming. The table lists roughly 260,000 clones, over 75% of them singletons. The germline V gene encodes CDR1 MDHEN and CDR2 SYDVKM. The CDR3 is 14 residues long. Deletions cut 2 bases from V and 0 bases from J, with 8 bases between. The receptor comes from a woman between 45 and 65 years old with acute or convalescent COVID-19. The V gene is TRBV28, the J gene TRBJ2-7; D gene unclear. The sample taken for sequencing was peripheral blood. CDR3 sequence (DNA): TGTGCCAGCAGTTTAGCGCCCCGCTCCTACGAGCAGTACTTC. Protein: CASSLAPRSYEQYF.